Detailed here is one T cell receptor (beta chain). The antigen is undetermined. The tumor samples were collected prior to definitive surgery or chemotherapy. This specimen belongs to a study of high-grade serous ovarian cancer treatment subgroups. Study details: On average, just over 14,000 reads and 6,000 to 7,500 unique TCR beta rearrangements were obtained per sample. Study-wide findings and caveats: Only CDR3 was analyzed; CDR1 and CDR2 were not. TCR relatedness rose with neoantigen level and trended with mutation load.

With V trimmed by 8 bases and J by 7 bases, 4 bases remained unmatched. Germline CDR1 is LNHNV and CDR2 is YYDKDF (reference sequence). The CDR3 is 13 residues long. Clones were sequenced by immunoSEQ multiplex PCR, and TCRdb holds only the in-frame ones, with some missing. The table shows roughly 15,000 clones, with less than 90% occurring only once. Sequencing was done on a sample of tumor tissue. The J gene is TRBJ1-4, the V gene TRBV15; 10 bases are a match to TRBD1. The source of this sequence is a human donor with high-grade serous ovarian cancer. The CDR3 DNA reads as TGTGCCACCCGGACAGGGGGGGGTGAAAAACTGTTTTTT. Translated: CATRTGGGEKLFF.